The rows below give T cell receptor beta chains drawn from one sample of a study of PD-1 blockade in classical Hodgkin lymphoma. Sequenced by immunoSEQ multiplex PCR; TCRdb stores in-frame clones only, minus some. Of 80,000 to 100,000 clones detected, around 81% appear once; the ten largest clones hold around 17%. The sample consisted of peripheral blood mononuclear cells (PBMCs), taken before the second cycle of nivolumab. These receptors came from a human donor with classical Hodgkin lymphoma. Both conserved end residues are part of each CDR3. The order of the fields is clone size, D gene, J gene, V gene, CDR3 protein, CDR3 DNA. The D gene is left open where the match is weak. Size tells how often a clone was seen (once, few, many) or the class of an expanded clone, and some rows leave it out.

>NA|NA|TRBJ1-2|TRBV7-9
CASSFVLSGYTF
TGTGCCAGCAGCTTCGTTCTGTCTGGCTACACCTTC
>NA|NA|TRBJ2-1|TRBV25-1
CASSAGYSGQFF
TGTGCCAGCAGTGCCGGATACAGCGGACAGTTCTTC
>NA|NA|TRBJ2-7|TRBV11-2
CASSWVESPLTSFGQYF
TGTGCCAGCAGCTGGGTTGAGAGTCCCCTTACGAGTTTTGGGCAGTACTTC
>NA|NA|TRBJ2-7|TRBV6-1
CASRDQKSYEQYF
TGTGCCAGCCGGGACCAAAAATCATACGAGCAGTACTTC
>NA|NA|TRBJ2-1|TRBV7-2
CASSLEATYNEQFF
TGTGCCAGCAGCTTAGAGGCAACCTACAATGAGCAGTTCTTC
>NA|TRBD2|TRBJ2-5|TRBV12-5
CASGEGQVQETQYF
TGTGCCTCGGGGGAGGGGCAGGTACAAGAGACCCAGTACTTC
>NA|NA|TRBJ2-5|TRBV5-1
CASSDSQETQYF
TGCGCCAGCAGCGATTCCCAAGAGACCCAGTACTTC
>NA|TRBD1|TRBJ2-6|TRBV2
CASSENPSTGAGANVLTF
TGTGCCAGCAGTGAAAACCCCTCCACAGGGGCGGGGGCCAACGTCCTGACTTTC
>NA|NA|TRBJ2-7|TRBV5-4
CASSPPGAYEQYF
TGTGCCAGCAGCCCCCCGGGGGCCTACGAGCAGTACTTC
>NA|TRBD1|TRBJ1-1|TRBV6-5
CASSPPGQGAFF
TGTGCCAGCAGTCCCCCGGGACAGGGAGCTTTCTTT
>once|NA|TRBJ2-1|TRBV29-1
CSVVESSSYNEQFF
TGCAGCGTTGTAGAGTCAAGCTCCTACAATGAGCAGTTCTTC
>few|TRBD2|TRBJ2-2|TRBV29-1
CSVAGQTSGRGNTGELFF
TGCAGCGTCGCCGGGCAAACTAGCGGGAGGGGAAACACCGGGGAGCTGTTTTTT
>once|NA|TRBJ2-4|TRBV9
CASSVAPTGRPLAKNIQYF
TGTGCCAGCAGCGTAGCCCCGACCGGCAGACCCTTAGCCAAAAACATTCAGTACTTC
>NA|NA|TRBJ2-7|TRBV2
CASSDRHTPLF
TGTGCCAGCAGTGATAGACACACTCCCCTCTTC
>NA|NA|TRBJ1-4|TRBV9
CASSVGPRVEKLFF
TGTGCCAGCAGCGTCGGACCGCGAGTGGAAAAACTGTTTTTT
>NA|TRBD1|TRBJ2-3|TRBV29-1
CSVERQGGRDTQYF
TGCAGCGTTGAAAGACAGGGTGGTAGGGATACGCAGTATTTT
>NA|NA|TRBJ2-2|TRBV2
CASSPSGRAGELFF
TGTGCCAGCAGCCCCTCGGGACGGGCCGGGGAGCTGTTTTTT
>NA|NA|TRBJ1-2|TRBV7-9
CASSTGSIHYGYTF
TGTGCCAGCAGTACAGGCTCTATTCACTATGGCTACACCTTC
>NA|NA|TRBJ2-7|TRBV5-5
CASSPDRSYEQYF
TGTGCCAGCAGCCCCGACAGAAGCTACGAGCAGTACTTC
>NA|TRBD2|TRBJ2-1|TRBV7-2
CASSLELAGGNEQFF
TGTGCCAGCAGCTTAGAGCTAGCGGGGGGCAATGAGCAGTTCTTC
>NA|NA|TRBJ2-7|TRBV6-1
CASSDPPVGEQYF
TGTGCCAGCAGTGATCCACCAGTGGGGGAGCAGTACTTC
>NA|NA|TRBJ2-7|TRBV7-2
CASSPALVGMREQYF
TGTGCCAGCAGCCCAGCACTAGTAGGTATGCGGGAGCAGTACTTC
>NA|NA|TRBJ1-1|TRBV30
CAWSPRTGPPGGTEAFF
TGTGCCTGGAGTCCTAGAACCGGGCCCCCGGGGGGCACTGAAGCTTTCTTT
>NA|NA|TRBJ1-1|TRBV27
CASSPGVGYTEAFF
TGTGCCAGCAGTCCAGGGGTGGGGTACACTGAAGCTTTCTTT
>NA|NA|TRBJ2-1|TRBV6-1
CASSEVGISYNEQFF
TGTGCCAGCAGTGAAGTGGGGATCTCCTACAATGAGCAGTTCTTC
>NA|TRBD2|TRBJ2-1|TRBV6-6
CASSYSRTSYNEQFF
TGTGCCAGCAGTTACTCGAGGACTAGCTACAATGAGCAGTTCTTC
>NA|NA|TRBJ1-2|TRBV30
CAWRSNRVGYGYTF
TGTGCCTGGAGGTCAAACCGGGTTGGGTATGGCTACACCTTC
>NA|NA|TRBJ2-7|TRBV2
CASTPGTWSGEQYF
TGTGCCAGCACCCCTGGGACATGGTCGGGCGAGCAGTACTTC
>NA|NA|TRBJ2-1|TRBV10-1
CASSELWQVRNEQFF
TGCGCCAGCAGTGAACTTTGGCAGGTACGCAATGAGCAGTTCTTC
>once|NA|TRBJ2-3|TRBV9
CASSVWGAGTDTQYF
TGTGCCAGCAGCGTCTGGGGGGCTGGCACAGATACGCAGTATTTT
>NA|NA|TRBJ1-2|TRBV29-1
CSVPNPGTNYGYTF
TGCAGCGTCCCCAATCCCGGAACTAACTATGGCTACACCTTC
>NA|TRBD1|TRBJ2-5|TRBV13
CASSTLARGLVGETQYF
TGTGCCAGCAGCACCCTGGCGAGGGGGCTGGTTGGAGAGACCCAGTACTTC
>NA|TRBD2|TRBJ2-3|TRBV5-5
CASRASGRFGDTQYF
TGTGCCAGCAGAGCTAGCGGGAGGTTCGGGGATACGCAGTATTTT
>NA|TRBD1|TRBJ1-1|TRBV10-3
CAISESWGRGQRTEAFF
TGTGCCATCAGTGAGTCCTGGGGCAGGGGGCAACGGACTGAAGCTTTCTTT